These 24 T cell receptor beta chains were sequenced from one sample in a study of CXCR3-negative and CXCR3-positive naive CD8 T cells. UMI-tagged TRB cDNA libraries were built via 5' RACE. TCRdb reprocessed the 5' RACE reads, with one entry per CDR3 protein and no DNA. This listing includes 40,000 to 55,000 distinct CDR3 sequences. The sequenced material came from naive CXCR3- CD8+ T cells from blood. The subset is: CD45RO-CCR7+CD27+CD95- naive CD8+ T cells lacking CXCR3 (TNR3-). These receptors came from a human donor in good health. Some clones in this sample may be carry-over from other donors' samples.

The genes are TRBV4-3 and TRBJ2-3. The V gene's germline CDR1 is LGHNA and CDR2 YSLEER. The CDR3 is made up of 14 amino acids. This chain's CDR3 is CASSQDLRTDTQYF.

The V and J genes are TRBV12-3 or TRBV12-4 and TRBJ2-7; checking the TCRdb D call of TRBD1 is not possible without DNA. The CDR3 spans 13 residues. This CDR3 is CASTTTGGYEQYF.

The chain employs TRBV11-2 and TRBJ2-3. The CDR3 contains 16 residues. Germline CDR1 reads SGHAT; CDR2 reads FQNNGV. CDR3 residues: CASSLVSSLSTDTQYF.

The chain combines TRBV12-3 or TRBV12-4 with TRBJ2-7; the TCRdb call, TRBD1, lacks DNA for checking. The CDR3 spans 15 residues. The chain's CDR3 is CASSLTGDISYEQYF.

CDR3 sequence reads: CASSLDRGQETTGELFF. The chain couples TRBV7-8 to TRBJ2-2; TCRdb's assignment of TRBD1 cannot be checked, as there is no DNA. The CDR3 sequence is 17 residues long. From germline, CDR1 is SGHVS and CDR2 FQNEAQ.

The chain employs TRBV29-1 and TRBJ2-7; without DNA, the TCRdb call of TRBD1 cannot be checked. This CDR3 has 13 amino acids. Germline V gene lookup returns CDR1 SQVTM and CDR2 ANQGSEA. The CDR3 loop is CSVEGDRIYEQYF.

The V and J genes are TRBV27 and TRBJ2-3. Germline CDR1 and CDR2: MNHEY and SMNVEV (reference sequence). The CDR3 is made up of 13 amino acids. CDR3 loop: CASSFDPIHTQYF.

This sequence joins TRBV29-1 and TRBJ2-7. From germline, CDR1 is SQVTM and CDR2 ANQGSEA. This CDR3 has 13 amino acids. The CDR3 spells CSVVVSNSYEQYF.

This clonotype ranks as medium-sized in terms of frequency. CDR3 protein: CASSQGTASYEQYF. This chain connects TRBV4-3 to TRBJ2-7; TCRdb calls TRBD1, which cannot be checked without DNA. Looked up from germline, CDR1 is LGHNA and CDR2 is YSLEER. This CDR3 is 14 amino acids long.

The genes are TRBV6-4 and TRBJ2-1; lacking DNA, the TRBD1 call made by TCRdb goes unchecked. CDR3 size: 15 residues. The germline V gene has CDR1 MRHNA and CDR2 SNTAGT. The CDR3 is CASSEDNGGHNEQFF.

J is TRBJ2-1 and V is TRBV5-1; TCRdb lists TRBD1, though no DNA is available to test this call. The CDR3 totals 14 residues. Per germline, CDR1 SGHRS and CDR2 YFSETQ. The chain's CDR3 is CASSLMTAYNEQFF.

The chain employs TRBV10-3 and TRBJ2-7; there is no DNA to check the TCRdb D call of TRBD1. Germline V lookup: CDR1 ENHRY, CDR2 SYGVKD. This CDR3 is built from 14 residues. The CDR3 is CAISESRGTYEQYF.

The V gene is TRBV12-3 or TRBV12-4, the J gene TRBJ1-1. The CDR3 is 12 residues long. The chain's CDR3 is CAIRSLNTEAFF.

The rearrangement links TRBV6-5 to TRBJ1-5. The CDR3 is 14 amino acids. Germline loops: CDR1 MNHEY, CDR2 SVGAGI. CDR3 sequence: CASSYLEGHEPQHF.

V is TRBV7-6 and J is TRBJ1-2. In germline, CDR1 is SGHVS, CDR2 FNYEAQ. The CDR3 runs to 15 residues. The CDR3 here is CASSSRQGANYGYTF.

The genes are TRBV4-2 and TRBJ2-1; TCRdb's D gene call, TRBD2, goes unchecked for lack of DNA. CDR1 and CDR2 (germline): LGHNA, YNFKEQ. The CDR3 extends over 17 amino acids. CDR3: CASSQTASGEDYNEQFF.

The chain links TRBV29-1 to TRBJ2-3; TCRdb's D call of TRBD1 is untestable without DNA. The CDR3 contains 12 residues. Germline loops: CDR1 SQVTM, CDR2 ANQGSEA. This CDR3 reads CSVEALGRVKYF.

The V call is TRBV27, the J call TRBJ2-3; TCRdb calls TRBD2, which cannot be checked without DNA. Germline CDR1 and CDR2: MNHEY and SMNVEV (reference sequence). There are 22 residues in the CDR3. CDR3 amino acids: CASSPATEGLAGRSESTDTQYF.

The CDR3 spells CASSVTGGEQYF. The rearrangement links TRBV7-7 to TRBJ2-7; TCRdb proposes TRBD1, but this gene call is untestable without DNA. The CDR3 covers 12 residues. Germline V lookup: CDR1 SSHAT, CDR2 FNYEAQ (reference sequence). Variable domain in full (rest from reference TRBV7-7 and TRBJ2-7): GAGVSQSPRYKVTKRGQDVTLRCDPISSHATLYWYQQALGQGPEFLTYFNYEAQPDKSGLPSDRFSAERPEGSISTLTIQRTEQRDSAMYRCASSVTGGEQYFGPGTRLTVT.

The rearrangement uses TRBV14 and TRBJ2-2; TCRdb picks TRBD1, but there is no DNA to check that call. CDR1 is SGHDN and CDR2 is FVKESK in the germline V gene. This CDR3 region has 16 residues. Here the CDR3 reads CASSQDWGLYTGELFF.

V usage is TRBV29-1 and J usage is TRBJ2-3; the TCRdb D gene call, TRBD1, has no DNA to confirm it. Germline CDR1 SQVTM, CDR2 ANQGSEA. The CDR3 spans 15 residues. This chain's CDR3 is CSVEDDRWGTDTQYF.

The chain recombines TRBV29-1 with TRBJ2-1; the D call of TRBD1 rests on TCRdb alone, since no DNA is present to check it. CDR1 is SQVTM, CDR2 ANQGSEA, per germline. CDR3 length: 13 residues. CDR3 in amino acids: CSVVVEGGNEQFF.

The genes are TRBV14 and TRBJ2-7; TCRdb picks TRBD1, but there is no DNA to check that call. Germline V gives CDR1 SGHDN, CDR2 FVKESK. This CDR3 spans 14 amino acids. CDR3 amino acids: CASSQANRPHEQYF. Supplemented by reference TRBV14 and TRBJ2-7, the full variable domain reads EAGVTQFPSHSVIEKGQTVTLRCDPISGHDNLYWYRRVMGKEIKFLLHFVKESKQDESGMPNNRFLAERTGGTYSTLKVQPAELEDSGVYFCASSQANRPHEQYFGPGTRLTVT.

The V and J genes are TRBV29-1 and TRBJ1-1; TCRdb designates TRBD1, a call that cannot be tested without DNA. CDR3 size: 13 residues. The germline V gene encodes CDR1 SQVTM and CDR2 ANQGSEA. CDR3: CSVEAPGNTEAFF.